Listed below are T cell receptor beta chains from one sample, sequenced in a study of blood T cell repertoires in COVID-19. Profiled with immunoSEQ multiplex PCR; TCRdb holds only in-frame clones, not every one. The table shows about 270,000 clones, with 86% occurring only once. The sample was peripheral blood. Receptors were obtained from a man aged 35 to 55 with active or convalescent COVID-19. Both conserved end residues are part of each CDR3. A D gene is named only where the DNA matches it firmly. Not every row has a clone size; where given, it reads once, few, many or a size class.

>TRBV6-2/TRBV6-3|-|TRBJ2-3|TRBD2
CASSYPIAGGPMDTQYF
TGTGCCAGCAGTTACCCCATAGCGGGAGGTCCAATGGATACGCAGTATTTT
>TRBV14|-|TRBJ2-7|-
CASSQDGLRGREQYF
TGTGCCAGCAGCCAAGATGGCCTCCGCGGAAGGGAGCAGTACTTC
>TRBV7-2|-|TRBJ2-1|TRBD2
CASSFPGRAYEQFF
TGTGCCAGCAGCTTTCCCGGGAGGGCCTATGAGCAGTTCTTC
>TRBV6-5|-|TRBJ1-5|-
CASSPPGFNQPQHF
TGTGCCAGCAGTCCACCGGGGTTCAATCAGCCCCAGCATTTT
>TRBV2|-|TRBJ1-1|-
CASTSPDRNTEAFF
TGTGCCAGCACCTCCCCGGACAGAAACACTGAAGCTTTCTTT
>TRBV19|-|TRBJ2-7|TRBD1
CASSIGFGTGAYEQYF
TGTGCCAGTAGTATTGGGTTCGGGACAGGGGCCTACGAGCAGTACTTC
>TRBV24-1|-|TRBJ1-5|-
CATSEIGGNQPQHF
TGTGCCACCAGTGAAATCGGGGGGAATCAGCCCCAGCATTTT
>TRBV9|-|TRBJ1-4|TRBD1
CASSVGGQGSEKLFF
TGTGCCAGCAGCGTAGGGGGACAGGGTAGTGAAAAACTGTTTTTT
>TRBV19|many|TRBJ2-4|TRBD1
CASQGDIQYF
TGTGCCAGCCAGGGGGACATTCAGTACTTC
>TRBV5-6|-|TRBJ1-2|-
CASSQTTDNYGYTF
TGTGCCAGCAGCCAAACGACAGATAACTATGGCTACACCTTC
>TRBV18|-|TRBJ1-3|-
CASSSNRDSSLGNTIYF
TGTGCCAGCTCATCGAACAGGGATTCCTCTCTAGGAAACACCATATATTTT
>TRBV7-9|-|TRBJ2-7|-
CASSLTGGYPYEQYF
TGTGCCAGCAGCTTAACCGGCGGGTACCCCTACGAGCAGTACTTC
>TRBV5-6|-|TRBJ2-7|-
CASSEQTYEQYF
TGTGCCAGCAGCGAACAGACCTACGAGCAGTACTTC
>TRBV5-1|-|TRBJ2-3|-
CASSGGPPGLGTDTQYF
TGCGCCAGCAGCGGAGGGCCCCCGGGACTCGGCACAGATACGCAGTATTTT
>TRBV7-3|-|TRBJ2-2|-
CASSPQTPDNTGELFF
TGTGCCAGCAGCCCACAGACGCCCGACAACACCGGGGAGCTGTTTTTT
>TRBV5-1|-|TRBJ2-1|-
CASSSAIIRGGEQFF
TGCGCCAGCAGCTCCGCTATTATCCGTGGAGGTGAGCAGTTCTTC
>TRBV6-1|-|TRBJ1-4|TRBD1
CASSLMGQTNEKLFF
TGTGCCAGCAGCCTGATGGGACAGACTAATGAAAAACTGTTTTTT
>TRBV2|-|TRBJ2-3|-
CASAAESTDTQYF
TGTGCATCTGCGGCGGAAAGCACAGATACGCAGTATTTT
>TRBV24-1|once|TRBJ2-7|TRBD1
CATSESGTGRDYEQYF
TGTGCCACCAGTGAATCCGGGACAGGGAGGGACTACGAGCAGTACTTC
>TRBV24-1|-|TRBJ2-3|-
CATSANKGLQASTDTQYF
TGTGCCACCAGTGCCAATAAGGGGCTCCAAGCTAGCACAGATACGCAGTATTTT
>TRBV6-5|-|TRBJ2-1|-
CASNVEAYNEQFF
TGTGCCAGCAACGTGGAGGCCTACAATGAGCAGTTCTTC
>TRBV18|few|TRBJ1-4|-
CASSAVGEKLFF
TGTGCCAGCTCAGCAGTTGGTGAAAAACTGTTTTTT
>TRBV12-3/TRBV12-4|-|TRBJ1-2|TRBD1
CASSSTGTYGYTF
TGTGCCAGCAGTTCGACAGGGACCTATGGCTACACCTTC
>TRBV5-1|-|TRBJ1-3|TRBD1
CASSPGQGGTGNTIYF
TGCGCCAGCAGCCCAGGACAGGGAGGAACTGGAAACACCATATATTTT
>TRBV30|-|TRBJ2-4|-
CAWSGGNIQYF
TGTGCCTGGAGTGGCGGGAACATTCAGTACTTC